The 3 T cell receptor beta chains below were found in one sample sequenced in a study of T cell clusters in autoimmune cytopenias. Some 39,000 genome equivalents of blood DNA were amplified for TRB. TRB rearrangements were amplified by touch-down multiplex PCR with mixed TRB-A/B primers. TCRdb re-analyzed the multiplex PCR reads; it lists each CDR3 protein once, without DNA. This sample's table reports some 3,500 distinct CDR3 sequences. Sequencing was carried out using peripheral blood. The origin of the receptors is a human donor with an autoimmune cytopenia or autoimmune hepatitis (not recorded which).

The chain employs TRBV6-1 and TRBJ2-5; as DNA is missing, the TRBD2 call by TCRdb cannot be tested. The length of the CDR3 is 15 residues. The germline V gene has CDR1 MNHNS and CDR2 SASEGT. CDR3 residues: CASSGTSGGAETQYF.

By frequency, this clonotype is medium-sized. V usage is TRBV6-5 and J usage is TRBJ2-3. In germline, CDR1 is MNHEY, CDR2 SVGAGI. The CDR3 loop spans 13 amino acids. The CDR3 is CASSYPGTDTQYF.

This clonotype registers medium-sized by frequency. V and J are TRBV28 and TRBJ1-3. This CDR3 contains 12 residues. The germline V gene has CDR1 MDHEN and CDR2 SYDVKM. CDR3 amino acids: CASSPPGNTIYF.